This paragraph reports one T cell receptor beta chain. This record belongs to a study of blood T cell repertoires in COVID-19. For the study at large: Italy, Spain and the United States were the sources of the convalescent and acute COVID-19 samples. T cells, B-cell-depleted T cells, or PBMCs provided the cDNA or gDNA that served as material.

Germline V gene data show CDR1 as SGHDT and CDR2 as YYEEEE. This CDR3 has 15 residues. Trimming pared 4 bases from V and 5 bases from J, leaving 18 bases between. Clones were sequenced by immunoSEQ multiplex PCR, and TCRdb holds only the in-frame ones, with some missing. Found here are about 200,000 clones, about 84% of them singletons; the top ten hold 7.9%. Specimen: peripheral blood. V usage is TRBV5-6 and J usage is TRBJ1-1, with a weak D call TRBD1 (5 bases). This sequence originates from a woman older than 75 with acute or convalescent COVID-19. The CDR3 spells CASSQAAGIVTEAFF. In DNA form, the CDR3 reads TGTGCCAGCAGCCAGGCCGCAGGGATAGTTACTGAAGCTTTCTTT.